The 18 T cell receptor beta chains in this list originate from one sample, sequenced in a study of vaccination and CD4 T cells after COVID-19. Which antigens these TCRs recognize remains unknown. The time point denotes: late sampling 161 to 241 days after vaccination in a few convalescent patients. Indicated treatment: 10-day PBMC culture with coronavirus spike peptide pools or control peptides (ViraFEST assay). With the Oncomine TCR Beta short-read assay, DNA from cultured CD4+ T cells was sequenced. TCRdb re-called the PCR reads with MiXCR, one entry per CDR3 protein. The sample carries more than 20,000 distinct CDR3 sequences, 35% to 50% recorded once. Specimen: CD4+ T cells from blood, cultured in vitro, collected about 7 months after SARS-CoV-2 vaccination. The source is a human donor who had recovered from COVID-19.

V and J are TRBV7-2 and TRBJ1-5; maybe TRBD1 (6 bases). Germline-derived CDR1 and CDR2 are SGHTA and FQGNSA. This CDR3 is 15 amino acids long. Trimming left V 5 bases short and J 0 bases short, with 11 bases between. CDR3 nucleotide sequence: TGTGCCAGCAGCCGGGACACTCTTAGCAATCAGCCCCAGCATTTT. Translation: CASSRDTLSNQPQHF.

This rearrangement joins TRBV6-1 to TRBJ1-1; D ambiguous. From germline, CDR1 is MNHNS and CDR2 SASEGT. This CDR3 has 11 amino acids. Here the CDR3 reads CVVVRNTEAFF. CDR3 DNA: TGTGTAGTAGTAAGGAACACTGAAGCTTTCTTT.

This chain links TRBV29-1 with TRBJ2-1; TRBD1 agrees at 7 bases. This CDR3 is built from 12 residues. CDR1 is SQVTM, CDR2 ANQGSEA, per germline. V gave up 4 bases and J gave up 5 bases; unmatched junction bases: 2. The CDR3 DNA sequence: TGCAGCGTTGGACAGGGCCACAATGAGCAGTTCTTC. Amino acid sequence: CSVGQGHNEQFF.

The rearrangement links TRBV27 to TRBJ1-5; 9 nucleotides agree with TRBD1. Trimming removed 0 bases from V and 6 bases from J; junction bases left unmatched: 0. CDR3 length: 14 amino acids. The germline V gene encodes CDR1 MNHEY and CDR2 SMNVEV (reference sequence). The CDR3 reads CASSLSTGGQPQHF. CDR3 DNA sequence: TGTGCCAGCAGTTTATCGACAGGGGGTCAGCCCCAGCATTTT.

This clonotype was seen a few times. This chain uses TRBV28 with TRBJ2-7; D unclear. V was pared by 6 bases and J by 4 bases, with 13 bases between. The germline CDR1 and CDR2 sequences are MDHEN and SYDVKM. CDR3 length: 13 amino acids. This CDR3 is CASRAVKSYEQYF. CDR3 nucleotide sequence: TGTGCCAGCAGGGCGGTGAAGTCATACGAGCAGTACTTC.

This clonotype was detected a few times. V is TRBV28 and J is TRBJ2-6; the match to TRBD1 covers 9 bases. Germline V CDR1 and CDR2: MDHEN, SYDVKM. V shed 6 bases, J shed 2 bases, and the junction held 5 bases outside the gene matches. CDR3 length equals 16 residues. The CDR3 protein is CASSHRTGAGANVLTF. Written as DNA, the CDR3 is TGTGCCAGCAGCCATCGGACAGGGGCTGGGGCCAACGTCCTGACTTTC.

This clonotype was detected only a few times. The DNA for the CDR3 is TGTGCCAGTAGTCTGACTAGCGGGGCTAACTCTGGGGCCAACGTCCTGACTTTC. It translates to CASSLTSGANSGANVLTF. The rearrangement uses TRBV19 and TRBJ2-6; TRBD2 aligns across 11 bases. The CDR3 runs 18 residues. From germline, CDR1 is LNHDA and CDR2 SQIVND (reference sequence). V dropped 5 bases and J dropped 0; count of bases not matched to a gene: 6.

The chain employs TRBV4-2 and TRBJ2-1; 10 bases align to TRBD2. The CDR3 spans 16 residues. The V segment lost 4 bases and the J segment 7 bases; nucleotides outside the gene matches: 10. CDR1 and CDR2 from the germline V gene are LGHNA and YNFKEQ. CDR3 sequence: CASSRLLAGDLNEQFF. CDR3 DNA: TGTGCCAGCAGCCGACTTCTAGCGGGAGACCTTAATGAGCAGTTCTTC.

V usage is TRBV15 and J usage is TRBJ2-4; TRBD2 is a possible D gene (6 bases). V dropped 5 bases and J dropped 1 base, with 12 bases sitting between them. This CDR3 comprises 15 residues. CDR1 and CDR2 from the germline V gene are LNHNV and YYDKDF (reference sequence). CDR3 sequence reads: CATSVRDGAKNIQYF. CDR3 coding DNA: TGTGCCACCAGCGTGCGGGACGGGGCCAAAAACATTCAGTACTTC. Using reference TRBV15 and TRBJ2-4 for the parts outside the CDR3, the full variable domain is DAMVIQNPRYQVTQFGKPVTLSCSQTLNHNVMYWYQQKSSQAPKLLFHYYDKDFNNEADTPDNFQSRRPNTSFCFLDIRSPGLGDTAMYLCATSVRDGAKNIQYFGAGTRLSVL.

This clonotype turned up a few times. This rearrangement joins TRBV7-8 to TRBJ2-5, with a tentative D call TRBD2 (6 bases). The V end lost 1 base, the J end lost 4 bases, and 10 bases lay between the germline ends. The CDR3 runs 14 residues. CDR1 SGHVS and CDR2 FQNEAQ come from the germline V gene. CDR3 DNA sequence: TGTGCCAGCAGCTTAGTGCAGGGAGGAGAGACCCAGTACTTC. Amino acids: CASSLVQGGETQYF.

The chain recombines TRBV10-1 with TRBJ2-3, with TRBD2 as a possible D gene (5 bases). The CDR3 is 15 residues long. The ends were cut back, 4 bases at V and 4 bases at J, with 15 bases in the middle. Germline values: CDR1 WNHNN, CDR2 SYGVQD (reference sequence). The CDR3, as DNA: TGCGCCAGCAGTGGCGGGTACACCCAAGCAGATACGCAGTATTTT. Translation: CASSGGYTQADTQYF.

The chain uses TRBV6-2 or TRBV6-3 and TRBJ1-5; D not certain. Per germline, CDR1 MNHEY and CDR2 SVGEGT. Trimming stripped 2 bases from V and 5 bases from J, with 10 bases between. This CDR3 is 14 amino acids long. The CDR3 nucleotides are TGTGCCAGCAGTTACCTTCATGAGGATCAGCCCCAGCATTTT. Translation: CASSYLHEDQPQHF.

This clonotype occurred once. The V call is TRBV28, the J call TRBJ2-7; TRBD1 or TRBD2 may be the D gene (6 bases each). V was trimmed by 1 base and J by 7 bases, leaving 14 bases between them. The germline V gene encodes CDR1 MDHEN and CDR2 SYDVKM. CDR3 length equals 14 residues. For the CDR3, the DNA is TGTGCCAGCAGTTTATATCCGGGGGCTCGGGAGCAGTACTTC. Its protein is CASSLYPGAREQYF.

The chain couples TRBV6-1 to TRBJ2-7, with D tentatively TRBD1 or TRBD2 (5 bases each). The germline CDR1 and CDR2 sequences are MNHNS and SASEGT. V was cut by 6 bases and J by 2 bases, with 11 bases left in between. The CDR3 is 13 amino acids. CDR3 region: CASRPRGAYEQYF. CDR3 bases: TGTGCCAGCAGGCCCCGGGGCGCCTACGAGCAGTACTTC.

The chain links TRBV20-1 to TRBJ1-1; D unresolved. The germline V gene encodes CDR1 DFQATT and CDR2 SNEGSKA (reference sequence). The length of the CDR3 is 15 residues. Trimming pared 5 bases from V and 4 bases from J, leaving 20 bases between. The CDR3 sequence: CSASNRLTYVTEAFF. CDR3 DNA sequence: TGCAGTGCTTCAAACCGACTAACCTACGTCACTGAAGCTTTCTTT.

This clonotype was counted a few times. In nucleotides, the CDR3 is TGTGCCAGCAGTTACTTCGGGGGGGATCAGCCCCAGCATTTT. It codes for CASSYFGGDQPQHF. The chain is built from TRBV6-5 and TRBJ1-5, with D possibly being TRBD1 (5 bases). The CDR3 has 14 residues. CDR1 MNHEY and CDR2 SVGAGI come from the germline V gene. V lost 1 base and J lost 5, with 9 bases in between.

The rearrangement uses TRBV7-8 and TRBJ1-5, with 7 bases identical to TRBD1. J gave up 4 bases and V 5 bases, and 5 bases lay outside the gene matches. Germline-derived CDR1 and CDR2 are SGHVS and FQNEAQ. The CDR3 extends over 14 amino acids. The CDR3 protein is CASSPDRENQPQHF. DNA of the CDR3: TGTGCCAGCAGCCCCGACAGGGAAAATCAGCCCCAGCATTTT.

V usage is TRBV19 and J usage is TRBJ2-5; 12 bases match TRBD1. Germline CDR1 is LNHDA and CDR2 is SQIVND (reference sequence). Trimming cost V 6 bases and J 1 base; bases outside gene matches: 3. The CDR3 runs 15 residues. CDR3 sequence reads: CASRRGQGAQETQYF. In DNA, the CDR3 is TGTGCCAGTAGACGGGGACAGGGGGCCCAAGAGACCCAGTACTTC.